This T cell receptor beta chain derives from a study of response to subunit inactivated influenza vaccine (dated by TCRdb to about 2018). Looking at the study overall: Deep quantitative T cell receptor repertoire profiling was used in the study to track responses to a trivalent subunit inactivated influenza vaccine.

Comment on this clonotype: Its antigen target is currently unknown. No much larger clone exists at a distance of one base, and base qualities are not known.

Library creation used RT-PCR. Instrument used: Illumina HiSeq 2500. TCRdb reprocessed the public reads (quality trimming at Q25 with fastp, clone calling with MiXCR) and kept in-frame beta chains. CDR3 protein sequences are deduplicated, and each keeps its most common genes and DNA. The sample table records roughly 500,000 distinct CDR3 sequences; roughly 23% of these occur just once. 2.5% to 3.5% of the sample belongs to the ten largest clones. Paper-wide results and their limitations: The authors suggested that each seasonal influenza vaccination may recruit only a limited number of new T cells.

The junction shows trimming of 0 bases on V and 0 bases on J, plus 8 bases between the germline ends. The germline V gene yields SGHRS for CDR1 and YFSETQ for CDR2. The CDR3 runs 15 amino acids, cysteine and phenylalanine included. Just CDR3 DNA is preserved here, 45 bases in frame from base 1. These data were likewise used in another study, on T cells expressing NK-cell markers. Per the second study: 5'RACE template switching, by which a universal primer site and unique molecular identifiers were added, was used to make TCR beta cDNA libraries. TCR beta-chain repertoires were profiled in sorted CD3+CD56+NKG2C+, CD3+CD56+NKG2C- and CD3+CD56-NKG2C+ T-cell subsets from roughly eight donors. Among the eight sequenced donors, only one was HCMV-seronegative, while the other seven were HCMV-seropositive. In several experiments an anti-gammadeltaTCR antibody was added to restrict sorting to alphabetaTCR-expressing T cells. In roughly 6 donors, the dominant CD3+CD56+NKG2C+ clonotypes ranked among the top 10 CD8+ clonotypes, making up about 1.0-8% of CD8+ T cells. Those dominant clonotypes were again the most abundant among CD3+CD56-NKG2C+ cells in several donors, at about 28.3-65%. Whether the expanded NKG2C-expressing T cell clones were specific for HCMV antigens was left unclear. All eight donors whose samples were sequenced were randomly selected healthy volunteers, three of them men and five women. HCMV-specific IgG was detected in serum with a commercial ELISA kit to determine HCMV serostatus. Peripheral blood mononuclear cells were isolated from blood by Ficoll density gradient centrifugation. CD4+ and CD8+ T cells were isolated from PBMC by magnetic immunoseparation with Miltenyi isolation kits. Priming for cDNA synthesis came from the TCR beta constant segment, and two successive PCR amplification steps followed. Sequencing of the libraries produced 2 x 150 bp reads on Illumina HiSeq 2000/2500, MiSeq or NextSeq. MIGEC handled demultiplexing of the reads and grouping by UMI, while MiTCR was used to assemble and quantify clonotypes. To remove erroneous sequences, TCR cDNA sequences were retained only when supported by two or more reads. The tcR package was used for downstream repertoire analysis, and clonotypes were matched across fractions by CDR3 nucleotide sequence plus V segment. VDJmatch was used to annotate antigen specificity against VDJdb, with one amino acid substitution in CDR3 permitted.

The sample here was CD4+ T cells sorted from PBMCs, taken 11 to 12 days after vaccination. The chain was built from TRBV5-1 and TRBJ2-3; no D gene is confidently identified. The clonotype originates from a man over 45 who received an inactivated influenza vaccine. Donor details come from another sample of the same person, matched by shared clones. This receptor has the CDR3 CASSLVLDSTDTQYF. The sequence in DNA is TGCGCCAGCAGCTTGGTTCTAGATAGCACAGATACGCAGTATTTT. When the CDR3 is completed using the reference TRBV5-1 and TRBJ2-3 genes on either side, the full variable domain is KAGVTQTPRYLIKTRGQQVTLSCSPISGHRSVSWYQQTPGQGLQFLFEYFSETQRNKGNFPGRFSGRQFSNSRSEMNVSTLELGDSALYLCASSLVLDSTDTQYFGPGTRLTVL.